Listed below are T cell receptor beta chains from one sample, sequenced in a study of cytomegalovirus exposure and HLA in healthy donors. The data were produced by immunoSEQ multiplex PCR, yet TCRdb's version contains in-frame clones alone and is incomplete. This table has roughly 34,000 clones, roughly 82% appearing once. Input material: PBMCs. All receptors derive from a woman between 18 and 30 years old in good health and CMV-seronegative. CDR3s include the opening cysteine and the closing phenylalanine or tryptophan. D genes are given only for firm matches. Rows may omit the clone size; those that give it use once, few, many or a size class.

CDR3 protein: CASSLPGLQNTGELFF; CDR3 DNA: TGTGCCAGCAGCCTCCCGGGACTCCAGAACACCGGGGAGCTGTTTTTT; D gene: -; V gene: TRBV5-4; clone size: -; J gene: TRBJ2-2
CDR3 protein: CASSVDGSPTFGYPF; CDR3 DNA: TGTGCCAGCAGCGTAGATGGTAGCCCCACCTTTGGCTACCCCTTC; D gene: -; V gene: TRBV9; clone size: -; J gene: TRBJ1-2
CDR3 protein: CATLQRTGNTEAFF; CDR3 DNA: TGTGCCACCCTGCAAAGGACGGGAAACACTGAAGCTTTCTTT; D gene: -; V gene: TRBV19; clone size: -; J gene: TRBJ1-1
CDR3 protein: CASSERDKCRGEQYF; CDR3 DNA: TGTGCCAGCAGTGAACGGGACAAATGCCGGGGTGAGCAGTACTTC; D gene: -; V gene: TRBV2; clone size: once; J gene: TRBJ2-7
CDR3 protein: CASSFGLAEQRYEQYF; CDR3 DNA: TGTGCCAGCAGCTTTGGACTAGCGGAGCAAAGATACGAGCAGTACTTC; D gene: TRBD2; V gene: TRBV11-2; clone size: -; J gene: TRBJ2-7
CDR3 protein: CASSWGGTSYEQYF; CDR3 DNA: TGTGCCAGCAGCTGGGGAGGGACCTCCTACGAGCAGTACTTC; D gene: TRBD2; V gene: TRBV11-2; clone size: -; J gene: TRBJ2-7
CDR3 protein: CSVEDFFRNTEAFF; CDR3 DNA: TGCAGCGTTGAAGACTTTTTCCGGAACACTGAAGCTTTCTTT; D gene: -; V gene: TRBV29-1; clone size: -; J gene: TRBJ1-1
CDR3 protein: CASSGGRPGYGYTF; CDR3 DNA: TGTGCCAGCAGCGGGGGGCGGCCAGGCTATGGCTACACCTTC; D gene: -; V gene: TRBV9; clone size: -; J gene: TRBJ1-2
CDR3 protein: CASSYSGVATDTQYF; CDR3 DNA: TGTGCCAGCAGTTACTCAGGAGTAGCCACAGATACGCAGTATTTT; D gene: -; V gene: TRBV6-5; clone size: -; J gene: TRBJ2-3
CDR3 protein: CASSLKGNEQYF; CDR3 DNA: TGTGCCAGCAGCTTAAAGGGGAACGAGCAGTACTTC; D gene: -; V gene: TRBV7-6; clone size: -; J gene: TRBJ2-7
CDR3 protein: CASRRDRYTGELFF; CDR3 DNA: TGCGCCAGCCGCCGGGACAGGTACACCGGGGAGCTGTTTTTT; D gene: TRBD1; V gene: TRBV5-1; clone size: -; J gene: TRBJ2-2